One and the same sample provided the 9 T cell receptor beta chains below, sequenced in a study of OX40 agonist ivuxolimab in advanced cancers. The protocol was immunoSEQ multiplex PCR, while the TCRdb copy is restricted to in-frame clones and leaves out a portion. The sample includes fewer than 45,000 clones, 75% to 90% of them seen just once. Specimen: CD4+ or CD8+ T cells sorted from blood, collected in a trial of the OX40 agonist ivuxolimab. These receptors were collected from an adult with an advanced solid tumor such as melanoma, head and neck, liver or kidney cancer.

The V gene is TRBV29-1, the J gene TRBJ2-3; D remains unclear. The ends were cut back, 5 bases at V and 2 bases at J, with 8 bases in the middle. The CDR3 is made up of 12 amino acids. Germline V gene data show CDR1 as SQVTM and CDR2 as ANQGSEA. The CDR3 reads CSVLKNTDTQYF. The CDR3 DNA reads TGCAGCGTTCTGAAGAACACAGATACGCAGTATTTT.

The V gene is TRBV5-1, the J gene TRBJ2-7; 9 bases are shared with TRBD2. The CDR3 runs to 14 residues. The V segment lost 2 bases and the J segment 3 bases; nucleotides outside the gene matches: 3. Germline assignment: CDR1 SGHRS and CDR2 YFSETQ. The chain's CDR3 is CASSFQLAGYEQYF. The CDR3 region has the DNA TGCGCCAGCAGCTTTCAACTAGCGGGCTACGAGCAGTACTTC.

This clone turned up a few times. CDR3 sequence (DNA): TGTGCCAGCAGCCTACTTAACACCATATATTTT. Its protein is CASSLLNTIYF. The V call is TRBV11-2, the J call TRBJ1-3; D gene ambiguous. This CDR3 comprises 11 residues. Germline V gene data show CDR1 as SGHAT and CDR2 as FQNNGV. Trimming pared 5 bases from V and 7 bases from J, leaving 6 bases between.

Concerning this clone: In the same sample, other DNA sequences code for this CDR3. The chain carries TRBV19 and TRBJ2-7; D may be TRBD2 (6 bases). CDR1 is LNHDA, CDR2 SQIVND, per germline (reference sequence). V lost 3 bases and J lost 4, with 7 bases in between. The CDR3 consists of 12 residues. The CDR3 reads CASSMEGYEQYF. For the CDR3, the DNA is TGTGCCAGTAGTATGGAGGGGTACGAGCAGTACTTC.

The rearrangement uses TRBV9 and TRBJ2-3; 8 positions agree with TRBD1. Germline-derived CDR1 and CDR2 are SGDLS and YYNGEE. V lost 3 bases, J lost 3 bases, and 0 bases stayed unmatched. The CDR3 is 13 residues long. In nucleotides, the CDR3 is TGTGCCAGCAGCGGGACAGGGACAGATACGCAGTATTTT. Translated, it gives CASSGTGTDTQYF.

The rearrangement links TRBV5-4 to TRBJ2-1; D might be TRBD2 (6 bases). This CDR3 is 16 amino acids long. V gave up 4 bases and J gave up 3 bases, with 17 bases separating them. Germline CDR1 reads SGHNT; CDR2 reads YYREEE (reference sequence). The CDR3 reads CASSLTLRTNYNEQFF. As DNA, the CDR3 is TGTGCCAGCAGCCTGACACTACGGACTAACTACAATGAGCAGTTCTTC.

J is TRBJ2-1 and V is TRBV9; possible D gene TRBD1, 5 bases. Germline V gene lookup returns CDR1 SGDLS and CDR2 YYNGEE. CDR3 size: 15 residues. Trimming removed 0 bases at V and 3 bases at J, with 10 bases between. The CDR3 DNA sequence: TGTGCCAGCAGCGTAGCCCCGACAGTCTACAATGAGCAGTTCTTC. It translates to CASSVAPTVYNEQFF.

This chain's CDR3 is CASSPQGGPNNEQFF. The DNA for the CDR3 is TGTGCCAGCAGCCCCCAAGGTGGTCCAAACAATGAGCAGTTCTTC. The chain uses TRBV7-9 and TRBJ2-1, with D unresolved. The germline V gene encodes CDR1 SEHNR and CDR2 FQNEAQ (reference sequence). The CDR3 is 15 residues long. V was trimmed by 5 bases and J by 5 bases, leaving 16 bases between them.

The chain links TRBV2 to TRBJ1-5; maybe TRBD1 (6 bases). Between the trimmed V and J ends, which lost 7 bases and 4 bases, there was a span of 14 bases. The length of the CDR3 is 14 residues. Germline values: CDR1 SNHLY, CDR2 FYNNEI. DNA for the CDR3: TGTGCCAGCACGGTCAACAGGGCTAATCAGCCCCAGCATTTT. Amino acid sequence: CASTVNRANQPQHF.